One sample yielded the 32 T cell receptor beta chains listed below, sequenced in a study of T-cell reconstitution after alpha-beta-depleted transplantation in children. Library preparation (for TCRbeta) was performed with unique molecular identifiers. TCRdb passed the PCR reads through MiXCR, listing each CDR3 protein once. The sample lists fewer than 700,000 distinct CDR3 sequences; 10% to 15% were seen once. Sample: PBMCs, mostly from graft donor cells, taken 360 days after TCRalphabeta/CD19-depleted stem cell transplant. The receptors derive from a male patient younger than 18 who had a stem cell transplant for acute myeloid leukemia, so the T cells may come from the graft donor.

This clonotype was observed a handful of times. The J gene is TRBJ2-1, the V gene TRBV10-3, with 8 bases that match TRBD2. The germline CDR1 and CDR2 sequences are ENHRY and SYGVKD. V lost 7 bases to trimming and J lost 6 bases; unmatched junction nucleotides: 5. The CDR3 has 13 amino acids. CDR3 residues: CAINNGGGNEQFF. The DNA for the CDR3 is TGTGCCATCAATAACGGGGGGGGCAATGAGCAGTTCTTC.

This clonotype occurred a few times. CDR3 protein: CASSPPRGQLNEQYF. Written as DNA, the CDR3 is TGTGCCAGCTCACCACCGAGGGGACAGCTCAACGAGCAGTACTTC. The rearrangement joins TRBV18 to TRBJ2-7, with 7 positions matching TRBD1. V was clipped by 0 bases and J by 5 bases; unmatched bases: 7. The CDR3 extends over 15 amino acids. CDR1 is KGHSH, CDR2 LQKENI, per germline.

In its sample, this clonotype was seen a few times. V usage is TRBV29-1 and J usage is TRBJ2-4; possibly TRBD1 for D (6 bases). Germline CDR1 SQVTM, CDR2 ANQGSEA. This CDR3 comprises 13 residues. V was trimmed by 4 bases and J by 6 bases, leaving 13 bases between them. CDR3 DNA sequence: TGCAGCGTTGGGGGGCTACAGTCAAACATTCAGTACTTC. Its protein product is CSVGGLQSNIQYF.

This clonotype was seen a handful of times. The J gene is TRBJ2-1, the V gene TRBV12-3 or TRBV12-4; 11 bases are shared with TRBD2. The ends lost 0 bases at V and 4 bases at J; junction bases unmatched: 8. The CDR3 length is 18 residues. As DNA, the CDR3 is TGTGCCAGCAGTTTAGCGCTGGTGACTAGCGGGATTTACAATGAGCAGTTCTTC. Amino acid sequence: CASSLALVTSGIYNEQFF.

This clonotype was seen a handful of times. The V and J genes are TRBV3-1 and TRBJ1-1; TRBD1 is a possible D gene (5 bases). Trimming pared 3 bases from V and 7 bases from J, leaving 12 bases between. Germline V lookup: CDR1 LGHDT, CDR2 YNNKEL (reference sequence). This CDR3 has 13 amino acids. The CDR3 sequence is CASSHPPGHEAFF. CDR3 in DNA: TGTGCCAGCAGCCACCCCCCAGGACATGAAGCTTTCTTT.

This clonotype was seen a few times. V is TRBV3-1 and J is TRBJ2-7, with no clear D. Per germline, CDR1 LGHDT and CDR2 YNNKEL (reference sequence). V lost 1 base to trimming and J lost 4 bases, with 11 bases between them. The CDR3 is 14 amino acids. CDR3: CASSQVRQMYEQYF. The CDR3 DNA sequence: TGTGCCAGCAGCCAAGTACGCCAGATGTACGAGCAGTACTTC.

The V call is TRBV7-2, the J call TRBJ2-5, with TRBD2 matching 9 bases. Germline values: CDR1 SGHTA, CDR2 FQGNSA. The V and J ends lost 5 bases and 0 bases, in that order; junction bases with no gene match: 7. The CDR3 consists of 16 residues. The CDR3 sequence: CASSPRLAAYQETQYF. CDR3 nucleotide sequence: TGTGCCAGCAGCCCCCGACTAGCGGCGTACCAAGAGACCCAGTACTTC.

The CDR3: CASSVDPGMNTEAFF. CDR3 bases: TGTGCCAGCAGCGTAGATCCAGGGATGAACACTGAAGCTTTCTTT. V is TRBV9 and J is TRBJ1-1; D may be TRBD1 (5 bases). V shed 0 bases and J shed 0 bases, with 9 bases lying between them. CDR3 length: 15 residues. CDR1 SGDLS and CDR2 YYNGEE come from the germline V gene.

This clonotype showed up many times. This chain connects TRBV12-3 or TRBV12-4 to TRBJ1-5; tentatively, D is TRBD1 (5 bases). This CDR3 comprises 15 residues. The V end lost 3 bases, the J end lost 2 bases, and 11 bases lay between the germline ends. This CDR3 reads CASSLFRVGNQPQHF. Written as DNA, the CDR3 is TGTGCCAGCAGTTTGTTCAGGGTCGGCAATCAGCCCCAGCATTTT.

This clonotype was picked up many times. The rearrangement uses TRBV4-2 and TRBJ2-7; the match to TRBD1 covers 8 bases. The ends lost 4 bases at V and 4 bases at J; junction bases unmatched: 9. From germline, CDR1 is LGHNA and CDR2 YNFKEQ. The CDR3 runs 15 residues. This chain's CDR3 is CASSRRTGGAYEQYF. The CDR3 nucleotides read TGTGCCAGCAGCCGAAGAACAGGGGGAGCTTACGAGCAGTACTTC.

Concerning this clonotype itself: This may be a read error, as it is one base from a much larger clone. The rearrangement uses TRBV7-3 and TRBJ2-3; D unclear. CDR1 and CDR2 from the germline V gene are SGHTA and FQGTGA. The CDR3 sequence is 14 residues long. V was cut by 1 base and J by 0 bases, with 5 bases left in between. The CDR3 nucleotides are TGTGCCAGCAGCTTAATCCCTAGCACAGATACGCAGTATTTT. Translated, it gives CASSLIPSTDTQYF.

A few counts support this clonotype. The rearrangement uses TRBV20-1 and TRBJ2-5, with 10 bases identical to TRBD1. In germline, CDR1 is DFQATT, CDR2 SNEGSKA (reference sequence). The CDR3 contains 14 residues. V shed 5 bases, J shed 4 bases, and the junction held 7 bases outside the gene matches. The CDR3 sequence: CSAFGTGVLETQYF. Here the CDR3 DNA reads TGCAGTGCTTTCGGGACAGGGGTTTTAGAGACCCAGTACTTC.

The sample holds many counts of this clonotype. In DNA, the CDR3 is TGTGCCAGCAGTATCAGACAGGGAGGAGAGACCCAGTACTTC. Translating gives CASSIRQGGETQYF. This chain joins TRBV28 and TRBJ2-5, with a weak D call TRBD1 (7 bases). Germline V gene lookup returns CDR1 MDHEN and CDR2 SYDVKM. The CDR3 sequence is 14 residues long. Trimming left V 5 bases short and J 4 bases short, with 14 bases between.

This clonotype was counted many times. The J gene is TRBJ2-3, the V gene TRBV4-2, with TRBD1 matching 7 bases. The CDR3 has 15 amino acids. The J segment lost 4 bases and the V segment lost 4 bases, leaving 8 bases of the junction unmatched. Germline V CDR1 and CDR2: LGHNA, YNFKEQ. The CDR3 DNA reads TGTGCCAGCAGCCCTCCGACAGGGTTTGCAGATACGCAGTATTTT. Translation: CASSPPTGFADTQYF.

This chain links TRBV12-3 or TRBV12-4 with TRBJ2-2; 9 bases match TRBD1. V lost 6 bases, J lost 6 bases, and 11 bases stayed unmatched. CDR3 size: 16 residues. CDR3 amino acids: CASRTTGGRFSGELFF. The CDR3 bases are TGTGCCAGCAGAACTACAGGGGGCAGATTTTCCGGGGAGCTGTTTTTT.

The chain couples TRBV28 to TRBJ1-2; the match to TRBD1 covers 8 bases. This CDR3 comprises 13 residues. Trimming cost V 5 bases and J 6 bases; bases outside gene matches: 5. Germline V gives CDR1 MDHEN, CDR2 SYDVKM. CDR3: CASSRTGWDGYTF. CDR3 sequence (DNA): TGTGCCAGCAGTAGGACAGGGTGGGATGGCTACACCTTC.

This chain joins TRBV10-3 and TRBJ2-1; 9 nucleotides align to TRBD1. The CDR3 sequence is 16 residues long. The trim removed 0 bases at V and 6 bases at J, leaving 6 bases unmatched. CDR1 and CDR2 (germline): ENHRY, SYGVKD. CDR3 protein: CAISESGTGSFNEQFF. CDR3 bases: TGTGCCATCAGTGAGTCGGGGACAGGGTCTTTCAATGAGCAGTTCTTC.

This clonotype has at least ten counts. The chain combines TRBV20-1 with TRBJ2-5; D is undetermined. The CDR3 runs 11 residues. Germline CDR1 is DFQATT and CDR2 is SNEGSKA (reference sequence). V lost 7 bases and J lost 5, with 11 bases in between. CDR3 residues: CSDVKAETQYF. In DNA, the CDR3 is TGCAGTGATGTAAAGGCGGAGACCCAGTACTTC.

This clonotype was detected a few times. The CDR3 reads CASTPQWGRQYYGYTF. DNA of the CDR3: TGTGCCAGCACCCCCCAGTGGGGGAGGCAGTACTATGGCTACACCTTC. V is TRBV27 and J is TRBJ1-2; D perhaps matches TRBD1 (5 bases). Between the trimmed V and J ends, which lost 7 bases and 3 bases, there was a span of 21 bases. The CDR3 loop spans 16 amino acids. Germline loops: CDR1 MNHEY, CDR2 SMNVEV (reference sequence).

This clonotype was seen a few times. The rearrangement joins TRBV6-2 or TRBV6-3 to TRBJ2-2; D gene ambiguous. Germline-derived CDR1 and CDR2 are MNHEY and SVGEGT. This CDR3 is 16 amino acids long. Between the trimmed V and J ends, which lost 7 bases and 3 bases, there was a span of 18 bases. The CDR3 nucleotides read TGTGCCAGCAAATGCCTCGGTCCCAACGACACCGGGGAGCTGTTTTTT. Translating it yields CASKCLGPNDTGELFF.

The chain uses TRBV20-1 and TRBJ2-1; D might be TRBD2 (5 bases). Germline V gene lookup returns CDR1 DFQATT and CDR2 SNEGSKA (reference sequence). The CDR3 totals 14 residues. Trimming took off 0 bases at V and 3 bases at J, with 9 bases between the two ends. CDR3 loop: CSARDRAVYNEQFF. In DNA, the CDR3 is TGCAGTGCTAGAGATAGAGCGGTCTACAATGAGCAGTTCTTC.

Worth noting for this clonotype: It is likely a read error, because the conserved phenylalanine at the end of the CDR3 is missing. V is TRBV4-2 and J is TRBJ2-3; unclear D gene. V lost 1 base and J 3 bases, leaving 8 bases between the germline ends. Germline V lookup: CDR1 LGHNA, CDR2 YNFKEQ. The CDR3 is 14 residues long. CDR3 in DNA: TGTGCCAGCAGCCAAGGGAGAGCGACAGATACGCAGTATTAT. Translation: CASSQGRATDTQYY.

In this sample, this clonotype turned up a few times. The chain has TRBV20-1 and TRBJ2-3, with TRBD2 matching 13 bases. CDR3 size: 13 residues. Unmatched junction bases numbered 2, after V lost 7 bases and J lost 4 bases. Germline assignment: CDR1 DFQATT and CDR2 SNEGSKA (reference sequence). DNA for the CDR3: TGCAGTGGAGGACTAGCGGGAGCAGATACGCAGTATTTT. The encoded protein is CSGGLAGADTQYF.

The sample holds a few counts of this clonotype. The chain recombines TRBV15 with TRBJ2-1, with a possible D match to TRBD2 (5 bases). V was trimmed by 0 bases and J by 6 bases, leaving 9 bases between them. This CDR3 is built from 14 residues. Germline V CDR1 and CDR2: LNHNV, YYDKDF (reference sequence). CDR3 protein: CATSREGLANEQFF. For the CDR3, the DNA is TGTGCCACCAGCAGAGAAGGGCTAGCCAATGAGCAGTTCTTC.

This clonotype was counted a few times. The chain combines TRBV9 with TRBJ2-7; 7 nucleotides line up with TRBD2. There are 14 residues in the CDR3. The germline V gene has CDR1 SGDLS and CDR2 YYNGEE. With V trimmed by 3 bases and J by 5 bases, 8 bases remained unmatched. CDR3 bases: TGTGCCAGCAGCGCCGGCGGGAGTTCGCACGAGCAGTACTTC. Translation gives CASSAGGSSHEQYF. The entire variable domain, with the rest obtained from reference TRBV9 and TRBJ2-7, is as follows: DSGVTQTPKHLITATGQRVTLRCSPRSGDLSVYWYQQSLDQGLQFLIQYYNGEERAKGNILERFSAQQFPDLHSELNLSSLELGDSALYFCASSAGGSSHEQYFGPGTRLTVT.

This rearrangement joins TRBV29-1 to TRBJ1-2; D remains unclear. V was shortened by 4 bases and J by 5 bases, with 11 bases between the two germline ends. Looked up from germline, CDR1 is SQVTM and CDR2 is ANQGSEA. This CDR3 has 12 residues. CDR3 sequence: CSVGGQMYGYTF. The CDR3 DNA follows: TGCAGCGTTGGGGGTCAGATGTATGGCTACACCTTC.

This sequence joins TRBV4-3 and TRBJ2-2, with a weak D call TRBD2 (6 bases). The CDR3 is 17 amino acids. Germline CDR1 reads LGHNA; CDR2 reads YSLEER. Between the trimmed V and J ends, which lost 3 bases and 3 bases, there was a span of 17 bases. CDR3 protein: CASSQRPIAAYTGELFF. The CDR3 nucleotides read TGCGCCAGCAGCCAGAGACCCATAGCGGCTTACACCGGGGAGCTGTTTTTT.

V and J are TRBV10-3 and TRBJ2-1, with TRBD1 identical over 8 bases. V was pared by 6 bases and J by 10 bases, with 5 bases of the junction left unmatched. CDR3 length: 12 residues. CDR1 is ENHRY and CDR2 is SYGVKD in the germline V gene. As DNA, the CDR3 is TGTGCCATCAGGATGTGGGACAGGGAGCAGTTCTTC. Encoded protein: CAIRMWDREQFF.

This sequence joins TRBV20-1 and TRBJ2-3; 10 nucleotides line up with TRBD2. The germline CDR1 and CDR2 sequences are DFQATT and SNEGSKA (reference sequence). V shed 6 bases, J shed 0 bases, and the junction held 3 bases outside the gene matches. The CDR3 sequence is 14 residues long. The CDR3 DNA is TGCAGTGCCTCGACTAGCGGGAGCACAGATACGCAGTATTTT. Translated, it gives CSASTSGSTDTQYF.

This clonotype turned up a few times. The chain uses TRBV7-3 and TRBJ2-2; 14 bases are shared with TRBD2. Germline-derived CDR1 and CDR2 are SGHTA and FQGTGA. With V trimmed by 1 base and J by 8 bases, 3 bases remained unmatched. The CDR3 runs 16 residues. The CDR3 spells CASSLKTSGRVGELFF. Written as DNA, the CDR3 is TGTGCCAGCAGCTTAAAGACTAGCGGGAGGGTTGGGGAGCTGTTTTTT.

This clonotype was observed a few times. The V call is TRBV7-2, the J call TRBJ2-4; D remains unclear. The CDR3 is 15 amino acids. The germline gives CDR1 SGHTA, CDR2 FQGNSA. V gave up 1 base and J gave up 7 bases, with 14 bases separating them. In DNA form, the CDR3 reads TGTGCCAGCAGCTTAGTATCCGGTGCGTTGAACATTCAGTACTTC. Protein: CASSLVSGALNIQYF.

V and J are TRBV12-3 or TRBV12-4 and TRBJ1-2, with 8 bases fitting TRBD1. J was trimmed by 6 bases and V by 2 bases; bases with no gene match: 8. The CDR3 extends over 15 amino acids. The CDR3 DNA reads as TGTGCCAGCAGTTTATCGACAGGGGCAGTCCATGGCTACACCTTC. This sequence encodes CASSLSTGAVHGYTF.